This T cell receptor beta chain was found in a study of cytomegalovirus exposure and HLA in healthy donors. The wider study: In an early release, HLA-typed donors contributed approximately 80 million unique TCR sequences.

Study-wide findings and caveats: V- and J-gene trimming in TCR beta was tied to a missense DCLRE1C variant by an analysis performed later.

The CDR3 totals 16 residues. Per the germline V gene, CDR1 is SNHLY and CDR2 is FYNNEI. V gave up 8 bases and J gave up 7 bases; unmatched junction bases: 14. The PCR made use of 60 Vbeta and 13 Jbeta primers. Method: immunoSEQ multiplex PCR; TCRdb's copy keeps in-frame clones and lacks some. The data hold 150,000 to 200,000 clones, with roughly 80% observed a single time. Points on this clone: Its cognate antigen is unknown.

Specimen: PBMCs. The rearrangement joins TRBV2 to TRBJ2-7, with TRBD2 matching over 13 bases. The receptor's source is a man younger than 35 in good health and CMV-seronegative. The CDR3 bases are TGTGCCAGCCGATCTCGGACTAGCGGGGGAGTACGAGAGCAGTACTTC. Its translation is CASRSRTSGGVREQYF.